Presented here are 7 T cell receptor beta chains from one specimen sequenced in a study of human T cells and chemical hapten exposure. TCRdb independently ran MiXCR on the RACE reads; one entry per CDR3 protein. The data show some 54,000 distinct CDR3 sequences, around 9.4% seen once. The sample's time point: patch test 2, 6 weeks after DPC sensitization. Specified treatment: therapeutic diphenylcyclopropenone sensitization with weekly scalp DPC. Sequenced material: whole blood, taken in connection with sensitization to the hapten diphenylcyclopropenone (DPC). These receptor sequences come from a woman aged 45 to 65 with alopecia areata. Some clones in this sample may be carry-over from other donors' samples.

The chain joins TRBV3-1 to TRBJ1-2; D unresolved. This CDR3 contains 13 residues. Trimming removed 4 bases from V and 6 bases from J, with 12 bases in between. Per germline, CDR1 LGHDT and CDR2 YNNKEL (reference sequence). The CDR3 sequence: CASSLLNPHGYTF. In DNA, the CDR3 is TGTGCCAGCAGCCTCCTTAACCCTCATGGCTACACCTTC.

The CDR3 loop reads CSSAGVTDTQYF. CDR3 bases: TGCAGTTCGGCAGGGGTTACAGATACGCAGTATTTT. The chain employs TRBV20-1 and TRBJ2-3, with D perhaps TRBD1 (6 bases). V was shortened by 8 bases and J by 3 bases, with 12 bases between the two germline ends. This CDR3 region has 12 residues. Germline values: CDR1 DFQATT, CDR2 SNEGSKA (reference sequence).

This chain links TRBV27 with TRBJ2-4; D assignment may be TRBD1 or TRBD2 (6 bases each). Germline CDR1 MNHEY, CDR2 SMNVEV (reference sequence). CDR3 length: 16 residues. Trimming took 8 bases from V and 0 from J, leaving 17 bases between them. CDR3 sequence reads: CASAIWGAVAKNIQYF. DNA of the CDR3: TGTGCCAGCGCAATATGGGGGGCCGTAGCCAAAAACATTCAGTACTTC.

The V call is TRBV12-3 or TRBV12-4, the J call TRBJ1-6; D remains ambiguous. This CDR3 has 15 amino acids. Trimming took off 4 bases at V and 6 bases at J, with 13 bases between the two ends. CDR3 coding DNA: TGTGCCAGCAGTTCCCTTGCCTCCGCTAATTCACCCCTCCACTTT. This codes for CASSSLASANSPLHF.

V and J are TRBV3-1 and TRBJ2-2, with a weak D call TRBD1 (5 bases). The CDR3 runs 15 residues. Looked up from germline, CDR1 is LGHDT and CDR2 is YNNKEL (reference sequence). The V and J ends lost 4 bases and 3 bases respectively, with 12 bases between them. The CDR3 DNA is TGTGCCAGCAGCCGACGCATAGGGGACACCGGGGAGCTGTTTTTT. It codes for CASSRRIGDTGELFF.

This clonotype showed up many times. Written as DNA, the CDR3 is TGTGCCACGAAGGGGGGCTCCTATAATTCACCCCTCCACTTT. This sequence encodes CATKGGSYNSPLHF. V is TRBV18 and J is TRBJ1-6; D possibly corresponds to TRBD1 (6 bases). CDR1 is KGHSH and CDR2 is LQKENI in the germline V gene. The CDR3 runs 14 residues. The V gene lost 10 bases and the J gene lost 0 bases, with 10 bases spanning the gap.

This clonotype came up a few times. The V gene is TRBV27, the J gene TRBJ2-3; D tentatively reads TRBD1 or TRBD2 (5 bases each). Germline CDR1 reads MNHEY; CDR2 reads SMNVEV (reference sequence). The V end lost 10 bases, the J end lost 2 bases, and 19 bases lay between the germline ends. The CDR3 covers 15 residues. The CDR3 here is CATIKRWGYTDTQYF. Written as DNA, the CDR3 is TGTGCCACCATTAAGCGTTGGGGGTACACAGATACGCAGTATTTT.